Following are 2 T cell receptor beta chains from one sample sequenced in a study of T cell changes during pregnancy in multiple sclerosis. The protocol was immunoSEQ multiplex PCR, while the TCRdb copy is restricted to in-frame clones and leaves out a portion. The table has about 60,000 clones, roughly 93% seen once. The sequenced sample was peripheral blood, obtained in the second trimester of pregnancy. These receptors were obtained from a female donor with multiple sclerosis, enrolled in a pregnancy study.

This rearrangement joins TRBV18 to TRBJ2-5; maybe TRBD2 (6 bases). Trimming shortened V by 6 bases and J by 8 bases, and 25 bases separated the two germline ends. This CDR3 is 16 amino acids long. The germline CDR1 and CDR2 sequences are KGHSH and LQKENI. CDR3 amino acids: CASSPAGQSISSTQYF. The CDR3 DNA sequence: TGTGCCAGCTCTCCGGCGGGGCAGTCGATTAGTTCTACCCAGTACTTC.

This chain joins TRBV7-2 and TRBJ2-2, with 7 nucleotides matching TRBD1. The CDR3 is 14 residues long. With 6 bases clipped from V and 2 bases from J, the junction kept 3 bases outside the gene matches. Germline CDR1 SGHTA, CDR2 FQGNSA. The CDR3 DNA reads TGTGCCAGCAGTTGGGACAGCAACACCGGGGAGCTGTTTTTT. This codes for CASSWDSNTGELFF.